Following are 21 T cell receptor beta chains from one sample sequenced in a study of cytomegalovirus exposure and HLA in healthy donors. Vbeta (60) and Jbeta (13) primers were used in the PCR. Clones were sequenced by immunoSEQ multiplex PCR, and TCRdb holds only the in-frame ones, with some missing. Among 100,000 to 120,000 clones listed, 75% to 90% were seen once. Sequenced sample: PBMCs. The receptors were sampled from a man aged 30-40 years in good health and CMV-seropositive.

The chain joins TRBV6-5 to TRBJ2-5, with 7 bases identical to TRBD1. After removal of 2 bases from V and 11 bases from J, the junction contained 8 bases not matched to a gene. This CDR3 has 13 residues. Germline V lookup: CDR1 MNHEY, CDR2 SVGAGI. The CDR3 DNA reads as TGTGCCAGCAGTTACCGTAACACAGGGGAGCAGTACTTC. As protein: CASSYRNTGEQYF.

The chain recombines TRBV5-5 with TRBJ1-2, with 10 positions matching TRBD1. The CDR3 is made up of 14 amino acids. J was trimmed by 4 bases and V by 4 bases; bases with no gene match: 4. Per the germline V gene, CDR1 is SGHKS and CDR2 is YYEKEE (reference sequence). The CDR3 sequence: CASSTTGGSYGYTF. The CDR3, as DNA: TGTGCCAGCAGCACGACAGGGGGCAGCTATGGCTACACCTTC.

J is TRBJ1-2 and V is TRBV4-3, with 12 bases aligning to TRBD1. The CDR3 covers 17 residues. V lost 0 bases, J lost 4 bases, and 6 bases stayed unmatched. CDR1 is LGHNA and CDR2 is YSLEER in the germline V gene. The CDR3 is CASSQDGGTGGVYGYTF. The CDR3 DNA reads TGCGCCAGCAGCCAAGATGGTGGGACAGGGGGCGTCTATGGCTACACCTTC.

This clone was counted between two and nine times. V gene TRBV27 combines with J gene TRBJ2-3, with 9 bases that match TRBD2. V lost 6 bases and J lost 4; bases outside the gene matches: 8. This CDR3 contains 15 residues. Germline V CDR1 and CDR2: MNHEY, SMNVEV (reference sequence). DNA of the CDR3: TGTGCCAGCAGGGCTCTAGCGGGGTCGCCAGATACGCAGTATTTT. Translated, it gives CASRALAGSPDTQYF.

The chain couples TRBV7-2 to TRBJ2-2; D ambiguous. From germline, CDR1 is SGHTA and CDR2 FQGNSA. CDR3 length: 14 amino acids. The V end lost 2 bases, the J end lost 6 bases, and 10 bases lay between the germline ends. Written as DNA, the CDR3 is TGTGCCAGCAGCTTACAGGTTGCCGCCGGGGAGCTGTTTTTT. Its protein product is CASSLQVAAGELFF.

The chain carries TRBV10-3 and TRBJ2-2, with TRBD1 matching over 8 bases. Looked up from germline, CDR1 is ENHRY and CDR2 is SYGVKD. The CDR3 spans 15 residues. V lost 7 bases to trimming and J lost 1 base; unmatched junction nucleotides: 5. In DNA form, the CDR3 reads TGTGCCATCAACGGAGGACAGGGGAACACCGGGGAGCTGTTTTTT. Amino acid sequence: CAINGGQGNTGELFF.

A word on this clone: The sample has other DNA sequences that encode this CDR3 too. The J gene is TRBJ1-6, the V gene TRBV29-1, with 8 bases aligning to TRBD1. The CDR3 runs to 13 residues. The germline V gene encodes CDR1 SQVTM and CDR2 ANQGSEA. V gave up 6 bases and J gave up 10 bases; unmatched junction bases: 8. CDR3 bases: TGCAGCGTCCCTGGACAGGGCTGCTCACCCCTCCACTTT. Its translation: CSVPGQGCSPLHF.

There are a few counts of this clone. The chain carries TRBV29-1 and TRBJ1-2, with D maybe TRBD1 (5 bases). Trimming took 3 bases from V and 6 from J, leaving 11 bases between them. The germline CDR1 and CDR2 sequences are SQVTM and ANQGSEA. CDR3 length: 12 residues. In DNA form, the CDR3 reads TGCAGCGTTGACAGGGAAGGTCATGGCTACACCTTC. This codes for CSVDREGHGYTF.

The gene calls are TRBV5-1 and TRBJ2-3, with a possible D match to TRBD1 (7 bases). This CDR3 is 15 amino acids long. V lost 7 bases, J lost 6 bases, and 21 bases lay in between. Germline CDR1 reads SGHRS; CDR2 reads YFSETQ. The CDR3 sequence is CASADPRAGGDTQYF. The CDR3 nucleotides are TGCGCCAGCGCTGACCCCCGAGCAGGGGGGGATACGCAGTATTTT.

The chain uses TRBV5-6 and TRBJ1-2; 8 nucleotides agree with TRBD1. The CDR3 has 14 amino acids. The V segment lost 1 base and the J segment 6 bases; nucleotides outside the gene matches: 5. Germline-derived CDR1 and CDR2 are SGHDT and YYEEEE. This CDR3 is CASSLKTGDNGYTF. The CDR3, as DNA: TGTGCCAGCAGCTTGAAGACAGGGGATAATGGCTACACCTTC.

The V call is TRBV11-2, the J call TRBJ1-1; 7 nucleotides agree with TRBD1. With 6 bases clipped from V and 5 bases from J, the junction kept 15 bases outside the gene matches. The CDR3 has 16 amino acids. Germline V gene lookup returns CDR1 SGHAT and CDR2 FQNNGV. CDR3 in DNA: TGTGCCAGCAGATCGGGGGGGATGCCAGGGGGAACTGAAGCTTTCTTT. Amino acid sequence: CASRSGGMPGGTEAFF.

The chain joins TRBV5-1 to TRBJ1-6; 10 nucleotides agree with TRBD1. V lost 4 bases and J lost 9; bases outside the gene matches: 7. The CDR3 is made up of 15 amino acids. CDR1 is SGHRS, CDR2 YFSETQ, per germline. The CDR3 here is CASSVGTGAGSPLHF. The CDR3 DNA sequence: TGCGCCAGCAGCGTCGGGACAGGGGCGGGTTCACCCCTCCACTTT.

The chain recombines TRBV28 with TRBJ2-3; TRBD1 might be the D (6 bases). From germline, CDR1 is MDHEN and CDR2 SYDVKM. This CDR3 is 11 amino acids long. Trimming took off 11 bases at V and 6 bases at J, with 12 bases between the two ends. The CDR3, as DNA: TGTGCCGCGACCAGGGGTGATACGCAGTATTTT. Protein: CAATRGDTQYF.

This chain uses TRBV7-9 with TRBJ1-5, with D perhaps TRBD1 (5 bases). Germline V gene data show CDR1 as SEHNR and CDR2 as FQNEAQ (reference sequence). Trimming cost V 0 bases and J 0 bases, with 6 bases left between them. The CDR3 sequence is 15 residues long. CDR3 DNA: TGTGCCAGCAGCTTAGCGACAGATAGCAATCAGCCCCAGCATTTT. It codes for CASSLATDSNQPQHF.

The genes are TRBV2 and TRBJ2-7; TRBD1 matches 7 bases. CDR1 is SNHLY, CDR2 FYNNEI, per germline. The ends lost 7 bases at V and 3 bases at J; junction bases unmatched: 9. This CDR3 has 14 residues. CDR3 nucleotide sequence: TGTGCCAGCAATACACAGGGGACCTACTACGAGCAGTACTTC. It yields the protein CASNTQGTYYEQYF.

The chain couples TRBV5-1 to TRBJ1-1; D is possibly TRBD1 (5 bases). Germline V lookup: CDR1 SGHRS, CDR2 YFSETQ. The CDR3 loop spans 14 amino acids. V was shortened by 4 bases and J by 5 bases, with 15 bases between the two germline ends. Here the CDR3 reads CASSPNGGGTEAFF. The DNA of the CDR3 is TGCGCCAGCAGCCCAAACGGCGGGGGGACTGAAGCTTTCTTT.

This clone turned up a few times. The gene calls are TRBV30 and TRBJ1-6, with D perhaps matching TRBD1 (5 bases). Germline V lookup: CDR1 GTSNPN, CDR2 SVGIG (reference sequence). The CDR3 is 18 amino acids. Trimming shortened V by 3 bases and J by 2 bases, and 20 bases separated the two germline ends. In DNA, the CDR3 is TGTGCCTGGAGGTGGGGAGGGGAAGGGAGCGCCTATAATTCACCCCTCCACTTT. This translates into CAWRWGGEGSAYNSPLHF.

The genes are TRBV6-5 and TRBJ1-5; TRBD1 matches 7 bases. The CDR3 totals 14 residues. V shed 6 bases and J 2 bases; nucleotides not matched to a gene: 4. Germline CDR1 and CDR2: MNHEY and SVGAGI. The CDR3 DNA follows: TGTGCCAGCAGGAAACAGGGGCGCAATCAGCCCCAGCATTTT. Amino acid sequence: CASRKQGRNQPQHF.

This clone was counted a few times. CDR3 coding DNA: TGTGCCAGCAGCTTAGAGGGACAGGGGACAGATACGCAGTATTTT. This gives the protein CASSLEGQGTDTQYF. This chain links TRBV7-8 with TRBJ2-3, with 10 positions matching TRBD1. Germline values: CDR1 SGHVS, CDR2 FQNEAQ. Losses at the gene ends were 1 base for V and 3 bases for J; bases not matched to a gene: 1. The CDR3 loop spans 15 amino acids.

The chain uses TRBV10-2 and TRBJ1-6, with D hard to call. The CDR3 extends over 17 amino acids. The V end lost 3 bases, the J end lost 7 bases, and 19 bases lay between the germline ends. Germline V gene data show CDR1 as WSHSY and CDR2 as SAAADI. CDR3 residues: CASSDRHTPNINSPLHF. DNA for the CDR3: TGCGCCAGCAGTGATCGACATACGCCAAATATAAATTCACCCCTCCACTTT.

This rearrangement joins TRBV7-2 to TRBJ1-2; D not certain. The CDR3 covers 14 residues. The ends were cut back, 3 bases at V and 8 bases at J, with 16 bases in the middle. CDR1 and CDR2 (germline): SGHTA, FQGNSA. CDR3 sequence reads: CASSLKGLGGGYTF. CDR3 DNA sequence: TGTGCCAGCAGCTTGAAGGGTTTAGGAGGCGGCTACACCTTC.